Listed here are 5 T cell receptor beta chains from one sample, sequenced in a study of T cell repertoires in cytomegalovirus infection. TCRdb re-called the reads with MiXCR, one entry per CDR3 protein. This repertoire shows under 250,000 distinct CDR3 sequences, 10% to 15% found once; its top ten account for 1.6%. The sample comprised PBMCs. The receptors here all came from a human donor in good health (CMV status not recorded). Some clones in this sample may be carry-over from other donors' samples.

In this sample, this clonotype turned up many times. V and J are TRBV29-1 and TRBJ2-7; 7 bases align to TRBD1. Germline V gene sequence: CDR1 SQVTM, CDR2 ANQGSEA. The J segment lost 2 bases and the V segment lost 4 bases, leaving 8 bases of the junction unmatched. CDR3 length: 14 amino acids. The CDR3 coding sequence is TGCAGCGTTGCCAAAGACAGGGACACCTACGAGCAGTACTTC. Its protein product is CSVAKDRDTYEQYF.

There are a few counts of this clonotype. CDR3 sequence: CASSRDPGTLNTGELFF. CDR3 DNA sequence: TGTGCCAGCAGTCGAGACCCCGGGACACTGAACACCGGGGAGCTGTTTTTT. The chain joins TRBV7-3 to TRBJ2-2, with a weak D call TRBD1 (6 bases). Germline lookup yields CDR1 SGHTA and CDR2 FQGTGA. V lost 6 bases to trimming and J lost 1 base, with 18 bases between them. This CDR3 is 17 amino acids long.

This clonotype was seen at least ten times. The genes are TRBV12-3 or TRBV12-4 and TRBJ1-1; possibly TRBD1 for D (5 bases). The CDR3 length is 13 residues. With 6 bases removed from V and 1 base from J, the gap between germline ends came to 9 bases. CDR3 residues: CASSKTANTEAFF. The DNA for the CDR3 is TGTGCCAGCAGCAAGACAGCGAACACTGAAGCTTTCTTT.

In its sample, this clonotype was seen many times. The CDR3 nucleotides are TGTGCCAGCAGTGTAGGAGGTCCAACCGCTTACGAGCAGTACTTC. Translated: CASSVGGPTAYEQYF. The chain couples TRBV28 to TRBJ2-7; D might be TRBD2 (5 bases). Germline values: CDR1 MDHEN, CDR2 SYDVKM. CDR3 size: 15 residues. Trimming cost V 5 bases and J 4 bases, with 18 bases left between them. The full variable domain, rest sourced from reference TRBV28 and TRBJ2-7, is DVKVTQSSRYLVKRTGEKVFLECVQDMDHENMFWYRQDPGLGLRLIYFSYDVKMKEKGDIPEGYSVSREKKERFSLILESASTNQTSMYLCASSVGGPTAYEQYFGPGTRLTVT.

This clonotype occurred many times. The chain carries TRBV28 and TRBJ2-7, with TRBD1 as a possible D gene (6 bases). With 0 bases removed from V and 5 bases from J, the gap between germline ends came to 20 bases. The CDR3 consists of 17 residues. Looked up from germline, CDR1 is MDHEN and CDR2 is SYDVKM. This chain's CDR3 is CASSLWQGLGLSNEQYF. The CDR3 DNA reads TGTGCCAGCAGTTTATGGCAGGGGTTGGGCTTAAGTAACGAGCAGTACTTC.